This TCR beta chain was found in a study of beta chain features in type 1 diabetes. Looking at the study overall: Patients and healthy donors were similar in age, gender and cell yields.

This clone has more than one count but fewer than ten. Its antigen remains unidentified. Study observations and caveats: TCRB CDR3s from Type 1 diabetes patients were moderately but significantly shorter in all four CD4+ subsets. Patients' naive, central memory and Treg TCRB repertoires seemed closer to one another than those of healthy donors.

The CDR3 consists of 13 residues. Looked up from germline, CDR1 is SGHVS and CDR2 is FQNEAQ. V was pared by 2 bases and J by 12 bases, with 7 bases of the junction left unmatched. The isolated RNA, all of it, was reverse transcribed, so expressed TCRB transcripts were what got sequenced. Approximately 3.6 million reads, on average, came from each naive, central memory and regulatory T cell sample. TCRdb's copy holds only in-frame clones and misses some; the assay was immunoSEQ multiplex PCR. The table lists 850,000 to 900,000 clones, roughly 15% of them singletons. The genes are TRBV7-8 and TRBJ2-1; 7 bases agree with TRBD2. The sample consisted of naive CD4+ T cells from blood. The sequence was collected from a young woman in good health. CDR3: CASSLPGGRGQFF. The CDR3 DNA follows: TGTGCCAGCAGCTTACCGGGAGGTCGGGGGCAGTTCTTC.